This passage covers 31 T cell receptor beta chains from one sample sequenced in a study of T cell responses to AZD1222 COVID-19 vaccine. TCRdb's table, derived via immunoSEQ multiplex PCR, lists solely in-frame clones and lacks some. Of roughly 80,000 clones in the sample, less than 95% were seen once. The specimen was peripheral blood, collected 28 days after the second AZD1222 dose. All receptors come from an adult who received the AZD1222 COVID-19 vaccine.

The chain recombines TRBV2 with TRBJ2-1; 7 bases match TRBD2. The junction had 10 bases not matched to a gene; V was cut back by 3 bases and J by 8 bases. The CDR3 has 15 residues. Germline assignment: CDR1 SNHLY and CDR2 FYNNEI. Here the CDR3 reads CASSEDLAVKDEQFF. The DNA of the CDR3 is TGTGCCAGCAGTGAGGATCTAGCGGTAAAGGATGAGCAGTTCTTC.

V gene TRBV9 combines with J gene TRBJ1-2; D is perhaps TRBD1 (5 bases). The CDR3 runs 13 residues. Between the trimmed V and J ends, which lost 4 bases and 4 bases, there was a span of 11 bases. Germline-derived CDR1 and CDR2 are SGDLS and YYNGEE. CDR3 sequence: CASSSGGGYGYTF. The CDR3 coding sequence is TGTGCCAGCAGCTCCGGGGGGGGCTATGGCTACACCTTC.

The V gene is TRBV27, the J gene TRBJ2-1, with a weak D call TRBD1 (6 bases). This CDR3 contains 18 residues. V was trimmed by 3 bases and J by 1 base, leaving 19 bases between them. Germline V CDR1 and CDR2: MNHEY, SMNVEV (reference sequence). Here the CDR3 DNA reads TGTGCCAGCAGTTTCCCGGCACTCTGGGGGCTATCCTACAATGAGCAGTTCTTC. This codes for CASSFPALWGLSYNEQFF.

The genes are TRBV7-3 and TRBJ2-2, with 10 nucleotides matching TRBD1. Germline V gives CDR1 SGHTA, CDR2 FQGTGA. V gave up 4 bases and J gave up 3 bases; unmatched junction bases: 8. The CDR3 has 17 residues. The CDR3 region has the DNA TGTGCCAGCAGCTCTTCAAGCGGGACAGGGGACACCGGGGAGCTGTTTTTT. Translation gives CASSSSSGTGDTGELFF.

The CDR3 region is CATSDLAQGSTDTQYF. CDR3 nucleotide sequence: TGTGCCACCAGTGATTTAGCACAGGGTTCCACAGATACGCAGTATTTT. This chain uses TRBV24-1 with TRBJ2-3, with D perhaps matching TRBD1 (6 bases). This CDR3 region has 16 residues. Trimming removed 1 base at V and 2 bases at J, with 12 bases between. Germline V gives CDR1 KGHDR, CDR2 SFDVKD.

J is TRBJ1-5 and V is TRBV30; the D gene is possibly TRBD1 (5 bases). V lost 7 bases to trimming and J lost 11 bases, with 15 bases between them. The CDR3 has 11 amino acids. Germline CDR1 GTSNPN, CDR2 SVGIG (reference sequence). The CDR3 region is CAFGGEGSQHF. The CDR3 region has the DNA TGTGCCTTCGGGGGGGAAGGGTCCCAGCATTTT.

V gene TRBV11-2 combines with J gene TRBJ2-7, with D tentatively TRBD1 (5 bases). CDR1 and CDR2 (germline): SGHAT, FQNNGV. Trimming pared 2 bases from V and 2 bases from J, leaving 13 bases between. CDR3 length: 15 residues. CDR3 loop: CASSLPGWGTYEQYF. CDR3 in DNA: TGTGCCAGCAGCTTACCGGGCTGGGGCACCTACGAGCAGTACTTC.

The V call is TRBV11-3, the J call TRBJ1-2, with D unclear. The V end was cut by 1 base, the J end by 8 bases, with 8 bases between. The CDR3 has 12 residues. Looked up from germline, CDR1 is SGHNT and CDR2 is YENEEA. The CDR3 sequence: CASSLADMGYTF. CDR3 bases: TGTGCCAGCAGCTTAGCCGACATGGGCTACACCTTC.

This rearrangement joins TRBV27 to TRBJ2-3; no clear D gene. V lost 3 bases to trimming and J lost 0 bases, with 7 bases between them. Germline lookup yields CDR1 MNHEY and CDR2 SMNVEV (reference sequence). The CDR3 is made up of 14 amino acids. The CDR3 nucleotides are TGTGCCAGCAGTTTTAGTGCTAGCACAGATACGCAGTATTTT. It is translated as CASSFSASTDTQYF.

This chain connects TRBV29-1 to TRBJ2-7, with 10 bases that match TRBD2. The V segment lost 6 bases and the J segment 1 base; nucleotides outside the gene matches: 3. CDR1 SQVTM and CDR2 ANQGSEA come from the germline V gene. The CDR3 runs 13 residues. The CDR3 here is CSVSSGGSYEQYF. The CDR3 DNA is TGCAGCGTATCTAGCGGGGGTTCCTACGAGCAGTACTTC.

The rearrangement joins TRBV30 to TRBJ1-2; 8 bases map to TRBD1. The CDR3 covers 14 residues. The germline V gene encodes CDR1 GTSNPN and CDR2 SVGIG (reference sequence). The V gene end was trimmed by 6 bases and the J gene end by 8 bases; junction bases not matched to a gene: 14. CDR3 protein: CACLRDRLSGGYTF. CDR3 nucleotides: TGTGCCTGTCTCCGGGACAGGCTTTCGGGGGGCTACACCTTC. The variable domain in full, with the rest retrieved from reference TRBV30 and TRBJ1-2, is SQTIHQWPATLVQPVGSPLSLECTVEGTSNPNLYWYRQAAGRGLQLLFYSVGIGQISSEVPQNLSASRPQDRQFILSSKKLLLSDSGFYLCACLRDRLSGGYTFGSGTRLTVV.

The CDR3, as DNA: TGTGCCAGCGCGACAGGGGGCATGGTTTTTGGAAACACCATATATTTT. Its protein is CASATGGMVFGNTIYF. This chain joins TRBV28 and TRBJ1-3, with TRBD1 matching over 10 bases. V was clipped by 8 bases and J by 3 bases; unmatched bases: 10. Germline CDR1 is MDHEN and CDR2 is SYDVKM. CDR3 length: 16 amino acids.

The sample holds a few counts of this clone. CDR3 sequence: CASSLATSGIADTQYF. The CDR3 region has the DNA TGCGCCAGCAGCTTAGCTACTAGCGGGATAGCAGATACGCAGTATTTT. The chain carries TRBV5-1 and TRBJ2-3, with 10 bases identical to TRBD2. The CDR3 is 16 amino acids. With V trimmed by 2 bases and J by 4 bases, 7 bases remained unmatched. Per the germline V gene, CDR1 is SGHRS and CDR2 is YFSETQ.

The CDR3 protein is CASSPGLAGGYEQFF. The CDR3 nucleotides read TGTGCCAGCAGCCCCGGACTAGCGGGAGGATATGAGCAGTTCTTC. V and J are TRBV11-3 and TRBJ2-1, with 14 bases matching TRBD2. This CDR3 has 15 amino acids. J was trimmed by 8 bases and V by 5 bases; bases with no gene match: 5. Germline CDR1 is SGHNT and CDR2 is YENEEA. Full variable domain (missing parts from reference TRBV11-3 and TRBJ2-1): EAGVVQSPRYKIIEKKQPVAFWCNPISGHNTLYWYLQNLGQGPELLIRYENEEAVDDSQLPKDRFSAERLKGVDSTLKIQPAELGDSAVYLCASSPGLAGGYEQFFGPGTRLTVL.

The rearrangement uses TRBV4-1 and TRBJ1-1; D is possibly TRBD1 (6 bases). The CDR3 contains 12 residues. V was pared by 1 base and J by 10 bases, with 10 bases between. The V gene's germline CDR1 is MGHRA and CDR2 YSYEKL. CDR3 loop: CASSQVGGPAFF. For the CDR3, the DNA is TGCGCCAGCAGCCAAGTCGGGGGGCCAGCTTTCTTT.

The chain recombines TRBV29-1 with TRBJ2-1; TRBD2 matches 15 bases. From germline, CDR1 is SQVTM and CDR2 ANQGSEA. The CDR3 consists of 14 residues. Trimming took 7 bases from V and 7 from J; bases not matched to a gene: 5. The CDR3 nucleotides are TGCAGCGCCGGGGGGACTAGCGGGAGGAATGAGCAGTTCTTC. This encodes CSAGGTSGRNEQFF.

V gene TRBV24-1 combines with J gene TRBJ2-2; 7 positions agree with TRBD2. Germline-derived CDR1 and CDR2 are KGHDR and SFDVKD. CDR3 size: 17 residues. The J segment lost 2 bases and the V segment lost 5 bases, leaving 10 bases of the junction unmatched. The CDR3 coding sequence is TGTGCCACCAGTGGCACCAGGGCGGGAGAAAACACCGGGGAGCTGTTTTTT. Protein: CATSGTRAGENTGELFF.

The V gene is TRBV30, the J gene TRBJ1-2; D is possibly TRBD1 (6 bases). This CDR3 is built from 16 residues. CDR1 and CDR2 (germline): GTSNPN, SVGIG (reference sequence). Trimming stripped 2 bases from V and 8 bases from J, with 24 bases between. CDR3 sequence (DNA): TGTGCCTGGAGTACGGTTTCCGGGACAAGAGGCGGAGGCTACACCTTC. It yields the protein CAWSTVSGTRGGGYTF.

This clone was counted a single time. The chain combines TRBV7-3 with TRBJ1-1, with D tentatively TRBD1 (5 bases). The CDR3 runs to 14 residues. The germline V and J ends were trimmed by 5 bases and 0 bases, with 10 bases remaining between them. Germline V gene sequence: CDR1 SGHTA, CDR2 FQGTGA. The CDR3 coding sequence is TGTGCCAGCAGCCCGGGGGGTATGAACACTGAAGCTTTCTTT. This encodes CASSPGGMNTEAFF.

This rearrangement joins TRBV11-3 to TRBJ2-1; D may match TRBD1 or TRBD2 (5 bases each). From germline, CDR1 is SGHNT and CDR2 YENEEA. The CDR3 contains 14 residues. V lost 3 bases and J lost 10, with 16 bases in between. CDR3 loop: CASSLSRGAIEQFF. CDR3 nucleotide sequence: TGTGCCAGCAGCTTGTCCAGAGGGGCCATCGAGCAGTTCTTC.

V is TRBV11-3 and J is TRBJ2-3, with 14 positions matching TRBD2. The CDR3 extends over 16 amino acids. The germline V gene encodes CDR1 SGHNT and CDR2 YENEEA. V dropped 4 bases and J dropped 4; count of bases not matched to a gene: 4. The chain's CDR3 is CASSSTSGRASDTQYF. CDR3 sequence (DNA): TGTGCCAGCAGCTCGACTAGCGGGAGGGCCTCAGATACGCAGTATTTT.

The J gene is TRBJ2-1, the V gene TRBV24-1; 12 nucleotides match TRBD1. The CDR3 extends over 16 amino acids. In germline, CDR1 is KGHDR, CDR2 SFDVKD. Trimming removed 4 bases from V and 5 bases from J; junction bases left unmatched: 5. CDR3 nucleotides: TGTGCCACCAGTGACCCCGGGACAGGGGGCCACAATGAGCAGTTCTTC. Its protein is CATSDPGTGGHNEQFF.

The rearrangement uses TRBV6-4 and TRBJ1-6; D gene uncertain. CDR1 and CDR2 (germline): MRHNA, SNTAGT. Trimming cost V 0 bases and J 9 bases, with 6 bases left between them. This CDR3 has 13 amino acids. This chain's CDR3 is CASSDSAGSPLHF. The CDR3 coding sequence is TGTGCCAGCAGTGACTCTGCGGGTTCACCCCTCCACTTT.

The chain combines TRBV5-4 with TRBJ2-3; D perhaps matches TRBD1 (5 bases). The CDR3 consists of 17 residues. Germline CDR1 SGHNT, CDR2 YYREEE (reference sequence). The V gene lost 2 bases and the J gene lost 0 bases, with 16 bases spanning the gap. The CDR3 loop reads CASSLILGESSTDTQYF. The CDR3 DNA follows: TGTGCCAGCAGCTTAATTCTAGGGGAATCTAGCACAGATACGCAGTATTTT.

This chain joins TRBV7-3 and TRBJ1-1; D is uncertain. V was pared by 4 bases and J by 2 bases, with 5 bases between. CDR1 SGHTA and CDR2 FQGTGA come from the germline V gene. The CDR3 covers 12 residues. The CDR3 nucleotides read TGTGCCAGCAGCTCTTTTAACACTGAAGCTTTCTTT. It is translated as CASSSFNTEAFF.

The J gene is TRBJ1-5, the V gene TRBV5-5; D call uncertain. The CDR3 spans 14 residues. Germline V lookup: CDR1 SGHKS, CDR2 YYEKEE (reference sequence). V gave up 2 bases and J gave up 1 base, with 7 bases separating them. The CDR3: CASSFVYSNQPQHF. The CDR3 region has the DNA TGTGCCAGCAGCTTCGTTTACAGCAATCAGCCCCAGCATTTT.

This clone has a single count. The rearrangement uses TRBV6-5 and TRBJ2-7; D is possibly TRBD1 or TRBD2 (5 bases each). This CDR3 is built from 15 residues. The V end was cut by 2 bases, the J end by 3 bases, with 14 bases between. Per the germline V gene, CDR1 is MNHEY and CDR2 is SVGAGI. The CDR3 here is CASSYEDSGGYEQYF. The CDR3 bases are TGTGCCAGCAGTTACGAGGATTCTGGGGGCTACGAGCAGTACTTC.

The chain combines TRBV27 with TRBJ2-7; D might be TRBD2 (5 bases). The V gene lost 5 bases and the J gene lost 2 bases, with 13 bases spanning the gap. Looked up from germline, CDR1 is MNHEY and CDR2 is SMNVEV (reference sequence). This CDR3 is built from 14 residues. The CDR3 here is CASSPAGLTYEQYF. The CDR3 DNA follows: TGTGCCAGCAGTCCCGCGGGTCTAACCTACGAGCAGTACTTC.

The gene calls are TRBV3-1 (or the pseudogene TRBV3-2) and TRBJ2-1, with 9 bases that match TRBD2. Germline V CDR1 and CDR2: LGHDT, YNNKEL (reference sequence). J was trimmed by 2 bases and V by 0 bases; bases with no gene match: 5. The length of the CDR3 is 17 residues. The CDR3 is CASSQERLAAPYNEQFF. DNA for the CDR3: TGTGCCAGCAGCCAAGAAAGACTAGCGGCCCCCTACAATGAGCAGTTCTTC.

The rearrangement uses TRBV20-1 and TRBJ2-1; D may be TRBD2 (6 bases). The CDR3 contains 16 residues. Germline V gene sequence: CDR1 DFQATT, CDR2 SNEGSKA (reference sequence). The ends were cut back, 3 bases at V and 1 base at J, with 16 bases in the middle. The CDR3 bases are TGCAGTGCTAGTCATACCGGGACTTGGTCCTACAATGAGCAGTTCTTC. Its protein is CSASHTGTWSYNEQFF.

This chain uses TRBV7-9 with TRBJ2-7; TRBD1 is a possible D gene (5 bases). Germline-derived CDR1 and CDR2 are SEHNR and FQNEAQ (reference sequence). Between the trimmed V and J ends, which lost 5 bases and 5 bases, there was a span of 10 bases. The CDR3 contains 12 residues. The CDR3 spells CASSLRADEQYF. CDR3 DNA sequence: TGTGCCAGCAGCCTCAGGGCGGACGAGCAGTACTTC.